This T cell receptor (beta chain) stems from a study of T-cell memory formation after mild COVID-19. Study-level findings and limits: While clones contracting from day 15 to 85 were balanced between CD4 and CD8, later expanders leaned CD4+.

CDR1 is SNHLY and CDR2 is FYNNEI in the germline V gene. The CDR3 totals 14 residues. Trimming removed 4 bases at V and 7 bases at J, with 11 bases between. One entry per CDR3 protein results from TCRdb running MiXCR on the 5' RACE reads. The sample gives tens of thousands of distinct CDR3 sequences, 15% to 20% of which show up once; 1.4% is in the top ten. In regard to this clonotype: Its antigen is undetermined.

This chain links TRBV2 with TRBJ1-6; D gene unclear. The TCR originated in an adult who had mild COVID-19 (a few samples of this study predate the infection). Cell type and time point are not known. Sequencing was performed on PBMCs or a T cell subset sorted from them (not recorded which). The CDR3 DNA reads TGTGCCAGCAGTGTCGAGTCCAGGAATTCACCCCTCCACTTT. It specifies CASSVESRNSPLHF.